Each of the 18 T cell receptor beta chains below was sequenced from the same sample in a study of beta chain features in type 1 diabetes. cDNA synthesis used the whole RNA isolate, giving expressed TCRB sequences. Measured with immunoSEQ multiplex PCR; TCRdb has only the in-frame clones, and not every one. The sample carries about 180,000 clones, about 13% recorded once. Sequences were obtained from central memory CD4+ T cells from blood. The receptors were sampled from a woman under 30 in good health.

The gene calls are TRBV10-3 and TRBJ2-4; 7 bases align to TRBD1. V shed 5 bases and J 6 bases; nucleotides not matched to a gene: 7. This CDR3 spans 14 amino acids. CDR1 ENHRY and CDR2 SYGVKD come from the germline V gene. The CDR3 is CAISRGQNRNIQYF. In DNA, the CDR3 is TGTGCCATCAGTAGGGGACAGAACCGAAACATTCAGTACTTC.

This clone was seen a handful of times. The chain has TRBV5-6 and TRBJ1-2; D gene ambiguous. V lost 0 bases and J lost 3, with 9 bases in between. This CDR3 contains 14 residues. Germline values: CDR1 SGHDT, CDR2 YYEEEE. CDR3 in amino acids: CASSLARSDYGYTF. The DNA for the CDR3 is TGTGCCAGCAGCTTGGCCCGGAGCGACTATGGCTACACCTTC.

A few counts support this clone. The chain recombines TRBV7-8 with TRBJ2-7; D is unresolved. This CDR3 spans 13 amino acids. Looked up from germline, CDR1 is SGHVS and CDR2 is FQNEAQ. The V end was cut by 5 bases, the J end by 7 bases, with 15 bases between. The CDR3 region is CASSPLDLSEQYF. The CDR3 DNA follows: TGTGCCAGCAGCCCGCTAGACCTTTCAGAGCAGTACTTC.

There are a few counts of this clone. The chain employs TRBV5-1 and TRBJ2-7; D not resolved. Germline loops: CDR1 SGHRS, CDR2 YFSETQ. V lost 7 bases and J lost 6, with 14 bases in between. The CDR3 contains 12 residues. The CDR3 coding sequence is TGCGCCAGCGCCCGCAATACCGGCGAGCAGTACTTC. This sequence encodes CASARNTGEQYF.

This chain uses TRBV29-1 with TRBJ2-5, with D perhaps TRBD2 (5 bases). Germline CDR1 and CDR2: SQVTM and ANQGSEA. The CDR3 is 13 amino acids. Trimming removed 2 bases at V and 5 bases at J, with 12 bases between. The CDR3 bases are TGCAGCGTTGAATGGGGAGACCTCGAGACCCAGTACTTC. The encoded protein is CSVEWGDLETQYF.

This sequence joins TRBV7-2 and TRBJ2-7; D might be TRBD1 (6 bases). V lost 2 bases, J lost 1 base, and 15 bases lay in between. From germline, CDR1 is SGHTA and CDR2 FQGNSA. This CDR3 region has 16 residues. CDR3 amino acids: CASSLPHDRQSYEQYF. The CDR3 region has the DNA TGTGCCAGCAGCTTACCCCACGACAGGCAATCCTACGAGCAGTACTTC.

This clone occurred a few times. The identical CDR3 is also encoded by other nucleotide sequences in the sample. The genes are TRBV6-1 and TRBJ2-7, with 7 bases identical to TRBD1. Trimming cost V 6 bases and J 4 bases; bases outside gene matches: 6. CDR3 length: 13 residues. Germline assignment: CDR1 MNHNS and CDR2 SASEGT. CDR3 in DNA: TGTGCCAGCAGCCGGGACAGATCATACGAGCAGTACTTC. Translation: CASSRDRSYEQYF.

This sequence joins TRBV2 and TRBJ2-3; weak D call: TRBD2 (6 bases). CDR3 length equals 15 residues. Germline V gives CDR1 SNHLY, CDR2 FYNNEI. V lost 7 bases and J 1 base, leaving 15 bases between the germline ends. CDR3 in amino acids: CASNGPGVGTDTQYF. For the CDR3, the DNA is TGTGCCAGCAATGGTCCGGGAGTCGGCACAGATACGCAGTATTTT.

This clone was seen a few times. J is TRBJ1-2 and V is TRBV30; D might be TRBD1 (6 bases). V shed 4 bases and J shed 4 bases, with 13 bases lying between them. The CDR3 extends over 13 amino acids. Per germline, CDR1 GTSNPN and CDR2 SVGIG (reference sequence). CDR3 nucleotide sequence: TGTGCCTGGAATCGAGACAGGCCCTATGGCTACACCTTC. Amino acids: CAWNRDRPYGYTF.

The rearrangement links TRBV5-6 to TRBJ1-1, with 9 bases that match TRBD1. This CDR3 has 15 residues. The J segment lost 1 base and the V segment lost 4 bases, leaving 5 bases of the junction unmatched. Germline-derived CDR1 and CDR2 are SGHDT and YYEEEE. The CDR3 DNA sequence: TGTGCCAGCAGCCTCCAACAGGGGGCGAACACTGAAGCTTTCTTT. Its translation: CASSLQQGANTEAFF.

The gene calls are TRBV7-3 and TRBJ1-4; 10 bases align to TRBD1. The CDR3 has 14 amino acids. V was clipped by 5 bases and J by 9 bases; unmatched bases: 6. Germline V gives CDR1 SGHTA, CDR2 FQGTGA. CDR3 DNA: TGTGCCAGCAGCAACCGGGACAGGGGCCAAAAACTGTTTTTT. Residues: CASSNRDRGQKLFF. Full variable domain (outside the CDR3, taken from reference TRBV7-3 and TRBJ1-4): GAGVSQTPSNKVTEKGKYVELRCDPISGHTALYWYRQSLGQGPEFLIYFQGTGAADDSGLPNDRFFAVRPEGSVSTLKIQRTERGDSAVYLCASSNRDRGQKLFFGSGTQLSVL.

This clone appeared a few times. The CDR3 region has the DNA TGTGCCAGCAGTCCCCATGGGACAGGGAACACTGAAGCTTTCTTT. This gives the protein CASSPHGTGNTEAFF. V usage is TRBV27 and J usage is TRBJ1-1, with 8 bases fitting TRBD1. Germline CDR1 reads MNHEY; CDR2 reads SMNVEV (reference sequence). J gave up 1 base and V 5 bases, and 6 bases lay outside the gene matches. This CDR3 spans 15 amino acids.

CDR3 protein: CASSQDGDWVGYTF. CDR3 nucleotides: TGCGCCAGCAGCCAAGACGGAGATTGGGTAGGCTACACCTTC. V gene TRBV4-1 combines with J gene TRBJ1-2, with no clear D. In germline, CDR1 is MGHRA, CDR2 YSYEKL. This CDR3 has 14 residues. Trimming left V 0 bases short and J 8 bases short, with 13 bases between.

This clone was picked up a small number of times. CDR3 protein: CASSQDSLIVRQFF. The DNA of the CDR3 is TGTGCCAGCAGCCAAGATAGCCTAATCGTAAGGCAGTTCTTC. V usage is TRBV14 and J usage is TRBJ2-1; D remains unclear. In germline, CDR1 is SGHDN, CDR2 FVKESK. Trimming left V 0 bases short and J 12 bases short, with 15 bases between. The CDR3 sequence is 14 residues long. Complete variable domain (other parts from reference TRBV14 and TRBJ2-1): EAGVTQFPSHSVIEKGQTVTLRCDPISGHDNLYWYRRVMGKEIKFLLHFVKESKQDESGMPNNRFLAERTGGTYSTLKVQPAELEDSGVYFCASSQDSLIVRQFFGPGTRLTVL.

The gene calls are TRBV28 and TRBJ2-7, with TRBD1 matching over 8 bases. The V segment lost 0 bases and the J segment 0 bases; nucleotides outside the gene matches: 7. The length of the CDR3 is 17 residues. Germline-derived CDR1 and CDR2 are MDHEN and SYDVKM. In nucleotides, the CDR3 is TGTGCCAGCAGTTTATGGTCAGGGGGCCACCGCTCCTACGAGCAGTACTTC. The encoded protein is CASSLWSGGHRSYEQYF.

This rearrangement joins TRBV5-6 to TRBJ2-1; possible D gene TRBD1, 6 bases. The germline V gene has CDR1 SGHDT and CDR2 YYEEEE. This CDR3 region has 17 residues. The V and J ends lost 5 bases and 2 bases respectively, with 20 bases between them. CDR3 nucleotide sequence: TGTGCCAGCAGTCTACAGGGCAGAGGGGTGGCCTACAATGAGCAGTTCTTC. Protein sequence: CASSLQGRGVAYNEQFF. The full variable domain, in which reference TRBV5-6 and TRBJ2-1 provide the parts outside the CDR3, is DAGVTQSPTHLIKTRGQQVTLRCSPKSGHDTVSWYQQALGQGPQFIFQYYEEEERQRGNFPDRFSGHQFPNYSSELNVNALLLGDSALYLCASSLQGRGVAYNEQFFGPGTRLTVL.

This clone was counted many times. The V gene is TRBV29-1, the J gene TRBJ2-3, with 7 positions matching TRBD2. The CDR3 contains 14 residues. Germline values: CDR1 SQVTM, CDR2 ANQGSEA. Trimming took 6 bases from V and 1 from J; bases not matched to a gene: 7. CDR3 region: CSVLPGGRTDTQYF. The CDR3 DNA reads TGCAGCGTCTTGCCGGGAGGACGCACAGATACGCAGTATTTT.

V and J are TRBV7-2 and TRBJ1-5, with 8 positions matching TRBD1. The CDR3 totals 17 residues. CDR1 SGHTA and CDR2 FQGNSA come from the germline V gene. With V trimmed by 1 base and J by 2 bases, 7 bases remained unmatched. CDR3 DNA: TGTGCCAGCAGCTTAGGTGGACAGGGTAGACGCAATCAGCCCCAGCATTTT. It yields the protein CASSLGGQGRRNQPQHF.